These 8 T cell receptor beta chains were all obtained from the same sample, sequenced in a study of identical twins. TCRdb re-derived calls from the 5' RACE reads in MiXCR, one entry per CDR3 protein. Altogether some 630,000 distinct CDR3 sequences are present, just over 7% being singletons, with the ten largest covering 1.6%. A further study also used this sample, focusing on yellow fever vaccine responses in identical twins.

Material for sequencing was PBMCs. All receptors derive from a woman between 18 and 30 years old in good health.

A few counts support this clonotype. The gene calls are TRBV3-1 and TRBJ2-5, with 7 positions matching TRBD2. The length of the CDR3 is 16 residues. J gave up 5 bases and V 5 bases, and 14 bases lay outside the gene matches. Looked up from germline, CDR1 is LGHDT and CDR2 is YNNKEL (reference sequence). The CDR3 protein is CASSARSGIEGETQYF. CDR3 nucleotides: TGTGCCAGCAGCGCCCGGAGCGGGATCGAGGGGGAGACCCAGTACTTC.

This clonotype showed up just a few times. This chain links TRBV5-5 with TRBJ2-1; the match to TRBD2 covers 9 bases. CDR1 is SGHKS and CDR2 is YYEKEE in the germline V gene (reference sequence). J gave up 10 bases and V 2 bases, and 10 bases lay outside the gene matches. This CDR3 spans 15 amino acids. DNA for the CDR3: TGTGCCAGCAGCTTTGGAGTAGCGGGGGTCGGGGAGCAGTTCTTC. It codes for CASSFGVAGVGEQFF.

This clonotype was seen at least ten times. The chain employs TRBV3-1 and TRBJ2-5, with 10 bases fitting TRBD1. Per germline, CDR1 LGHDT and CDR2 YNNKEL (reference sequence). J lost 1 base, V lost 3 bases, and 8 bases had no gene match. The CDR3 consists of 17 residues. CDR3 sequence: CASSQFTGTGVQETQYF. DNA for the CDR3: TGTGCCAGCAGCCAGTTCACCGGGACAGGGGTCCAAGAGACCCAGTACTTC.

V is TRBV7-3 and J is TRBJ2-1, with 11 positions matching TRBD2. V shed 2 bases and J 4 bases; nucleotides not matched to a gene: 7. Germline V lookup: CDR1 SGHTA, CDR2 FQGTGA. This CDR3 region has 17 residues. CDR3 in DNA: TGTGCCAGCAGCTTACGGGTAGCGGGAGGGATGTACAATGAGCAGTTCTTC. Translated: CASSLRVAGGMYNEQFF.

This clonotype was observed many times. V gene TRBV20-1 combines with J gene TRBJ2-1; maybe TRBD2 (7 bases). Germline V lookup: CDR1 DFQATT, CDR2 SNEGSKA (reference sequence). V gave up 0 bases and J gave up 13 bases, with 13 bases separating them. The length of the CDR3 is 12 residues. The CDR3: CSARDRGAIQFF. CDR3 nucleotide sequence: TGCAGTGCTAGAGATCGGGGGGCGATCCAGTTCTTC.

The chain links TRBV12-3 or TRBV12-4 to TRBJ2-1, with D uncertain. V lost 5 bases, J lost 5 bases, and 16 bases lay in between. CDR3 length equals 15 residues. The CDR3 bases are TGTGCCAGCAGTCTAGGAATCGAACTAAACAATGAGCAGTTCTTC. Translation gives CASSLGIELNNEQFF.

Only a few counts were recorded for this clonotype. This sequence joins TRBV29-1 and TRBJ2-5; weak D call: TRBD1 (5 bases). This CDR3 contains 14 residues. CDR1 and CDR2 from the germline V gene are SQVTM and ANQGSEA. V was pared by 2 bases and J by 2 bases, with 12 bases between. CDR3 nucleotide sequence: TGCAGCGTTGAATTCTCCGACAGACAAGAGACCCAGTACTTC. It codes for CSVEFSDRQETQYF.

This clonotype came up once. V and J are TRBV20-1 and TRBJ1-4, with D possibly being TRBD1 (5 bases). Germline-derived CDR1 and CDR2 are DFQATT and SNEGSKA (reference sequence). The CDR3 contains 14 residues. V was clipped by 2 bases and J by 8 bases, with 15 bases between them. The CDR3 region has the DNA TGCAGTGCTAGAATCCCAGGGTCTGGGGAAAAACTGTTTTTT. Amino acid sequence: CSARIPGSGEKLFF.